This entry is about one T cell receptor (beta chain). Other DNA sequences within the sample encode an identical CDR3. This sample is part of a study of blood T cell repertoires in COVID-19. As for the study in general: The study drew acute and convalescent COVID-19 samples from the United States, Italy and Spain. T cells, B-cell-depleted T cells, or PBMCs supplied cDNA or gDNA.

The germline V and J ends were trimmed by 2 bases and 7 bases, with 15 bases remaining between them. The germline V gene has CDR1 MNHNY and CDR2 SVGAGI (reference sequence). The CDR3 is 16 residues long. Recruitment covered fewer than 25 US areas and drew participants whose ages spanned roughly 18 to 90 years. Repertoires were generated with immunoSEQ multiplex PCR, while TCRdb's copy carries only in-frame clones and drops some. The sample consists of around 300,000 clones, around 85% of them appearing once. The material sequenced was PBMCs or T cells enriched from blood (not recorded which). The sequence derives from a woman between 45 and 60 years old who had recovered from COVID-19. The chain recombines TRBV6-6 with TRBJ1-6; the D gene is possibly TRBD1 (5 bases). The CDR3 nucleotides are TGTGCCAGCAGTTACAGTCAGGGCGTGGGGAATTCACCCCTCCACTTT. The encoded protein is CASSYSQGVGNSPLHF.